These T cell receptor beta chains were read from a single sample in a study of OX40 agonist ivuxolimab in advanced cancers. Assay used: immunoSEQ multiplex PCR; TCRdb lists only in-frame clones, some missing. The table has some 97,000 clones, around 87% seen once. The sequences come from CD4+ or CD8+ T cells sorted from blood, collected in a trial of the OX40 agonist ivuxolimab. All receptors come from an adult with an advanced solid tumor such as melanoma, head and neck, liver or kidney cancer. Each CDR3 is given with its conserved first and last residue. A D gene is named only where the DNA matches it firmly. Some rows have no size entry. The others give once, few or many, or a class for an expanded clone.

cdr3_nt | cdr3_aa | d_call | cdr3_length | clone_size | j_call | v_call
TGTGCCAGCCAACCTGGACCCCGGGGGGGGCAGTTCTTC | CASQPGPRGGQFF | TRBD2 | 13 | - | TRBJ2-1 | TRBV28
TGTGCCAGCACCACGAGGGGAGACAACACTGAAGCTTTCTTT | CASTTRGDNTEAFF | - | 14 | - | TRBJ1-1 | TRBV6-6
TGTGCCAGCGGGAACGTTCGCGGGAGGAACCCAGAGCAGTTCTTC | CASGNVRGRNPEQFF | TRBD2 | 15 | few | TRBJ2-1 | TRBV7-9
TGTGCCAGCAGCCAATTCGGACTAGCGGGGTTGGTAGATACGCAGTATTTT | CASSQFGLAGLVDTQYF | TRBD2 | 17 | - | TRBJ2-3 | TRBV7-6
TGTGCCAGCAGCCTAGCGGGGTTCTCCTACGAGCAGTACTTC | CASSLAGFSYEQYF | TRBD2 | 14 | - | TRBJ2-7 | TRBV28
TGTGCCAGCAGTTCGGACATAACCAGCGAAAAACTGTTTTTT | CASSSDITSEKLFF | - | 14 | - | TRBJ1-4 | TRBV2
TGTGCCAGTCTTTCAGGGGGCTATGGCTACACCTTC | CASLSGGYGYTF | TRBD1 | 12 | - | TRBJ1-2 | TRBV30
TGCGCCAGCAGCTTGGCCTGGGGAGATGAAAAACTGTTTTTT | CASSLAWGDEKLFF | - | 14 | - | TRBJ1-4 | TRBV5-1
TGTGCCAGCAGTCCTCGGACAGGGGCGCCTTCGTATGGCTACACCTTC | CASSPRTGAPSYGYTF | TRBD1 | 16 | - | TRBJ1-2 | TRBV27
TGTGCCTGGAGACGCGGTGACCTACGAGGGTACTTC | CAWRRGDLRGYF | - | 12 | - | TRBJ2-7 | TRBV30
TGTGCCAGCAGCCTACAAGGCCGTTATAATTCACCCCTCCACTTT | CASSLQGRYNSPLHF | - | 15 | - | TRBJ1-6 | TRBV13
TGTGCCAGCAGCCTTCGAAGCTCCTACGAGCAGTACTTC | CASSLRSSYEQYF | - | 13 | - | TRBJ2-7 | TRBV5-4
TGTGCCAGCAGCGGGACTAGCGGGGGGATTGGGGAGCTGTTTTTT | CASSGTSGGIGELFF | TRBD2 | 15 | once | TRBJ2-2 | TRBV9
TGTGCCAGCAGGGAGGGACAGTTCACTAATGAAAAACTGTTTTTT | CASREGQFTNEKLFF | TRBD1 | 15 | - | TRBJ1-4 | TRBV28
TGTGCCAGCAGTCTACCCGGTACAGGGGGAGGGTACGAGCAGTACTTC | CASSLPGTGGGYEQYF | - | 16 | - | TRBJ2-7 | TRBV28
TGTGCCAGCAGTGAAAGGAGGGGCACTGAAGCTTTCTTT | CASSERRGTEAFF | - | 13 | - | TRBJ1-1 | TRBV6-1
TGCGCCAGCAGCCAAGAGAGGAATACAGGGGGCTCTAGAAACACCATATATTTT | CASSQERNTGGSRNTIYF | TRBD1 | 18 | once | TRBJ1-3 | TRBV4-1
TGCAGCGTTGCCGCCGGGACAGGGGCAAGCTACGAGCAGTACTTC | CSVAAGTGASYEQYF | TRBD1 | 15 | - | TRBJ2-7 | TRBV29-1
TGTGCCAGCAGCGTAGAGCCAGGCGACAGGGAAAAACTGTTTTTT | CASSVEPGDREKLFF | - | 15 | - | TRBJ1-4 | TRBV9
TGTGCCAGCAGTCCCACCGGGACAATCTATGGCTACACCTTC | CASSPTGTIYGYTF | - | 14 | - | TRBJ1-2 | TRBV6-5
TGTGCCAGCAGTGAAAGGGTGGGACCGACTGGGAATACGCCCCAGCATTTT | CASSERVGPTGNTPQHF | - | 17 | - | TRBJ1-5 | TRBV2
TGCGCCAGCAGCTTGGTGGTCGCGACAGGCTACACCTTC | CASSLVVATGYTF | - | 13 | - | TRBJ1-2 | TRBV5-1
TGTGCCAGCAGTGACGGGGTTATCCCGTACTTC | CASSDGVIPYF | - | 11 | - | TRBJ2-7 | TRBV25-1
TGTGCCAGCAGCTTACGGCTAGCGGGAGGGAGAGATACGCAGTATTTT | CASSLRLAGGRDTQYF | TRBD2 | 16 | - | TRBJ2-3 | TRBV11-3
TGTGCCAGCAGCCCCCGGACTAGCGGGGGCACAGATACGCAGTATTTT | CASSPRTSGGTDTQYF | TRBD2 | 16 | few | TRBJ2-3 | TRBV11-2
TGTGCCACTACAGCGGGGTGGGACACTGAAGCTTTCTTT | CATTAGWDTEAFF | - | 13 | - | TRBJ1-1 | TRBV19
TGTGCCAGCTCACCTGGGACTAGCGGAGGGAGCGGGGAGCTGTTTTTT | CASSPGTSGGSGELFF | TRBD2 | 16 | few | TRBJ2-2 | TRBV18
TGTGCCAGTAGTAAGGGGACGCCGGCTGATACGCAGTATTTT | CASSKGTPADTQYF | - | 14 | once | TRBJ2-3 | TRBV19
TGCGCCAGCAGCCTTTGGCCGGGACTCAGCCAAGAGACCCAGTACTTC | CASSLWPGLSQETQYF | - | 16 | - | TRBJ2-5 | TRBV4-1
TGTGCCAGCAGTAGGGCCCCGCTAGCGGACCAAGAGACCCAGTACTTC | CASSRAPLADQETQYF | TRBD2 | 16 | - | TRBJ2-5 | TRBV11-2
TGCGCCAGCAGCTTGCGTACAGGGAGGAGGGTAGCTTTCTTT | CASSLRTGRRVAFF | - | 14 | - | TRBJ1-1 | TRBV5-1
TGTGCCAGCAGTTTAGGATCCGTCTATGAAAAACTGTTTTTT | CASSLGSVYEKLFF | - | 14 | - | TRBJ1-4 | TRBV28
TGTGCCATCAGAACGGACGGACCAGGCTACACCTTC | CAIRTDGPGYTF | - | 12 | - | TRBJ1-2 | TRBV10-3
TGTGCCAGCGCCGTAGGTGCTGAAGCTTTCTTT | CASAVGAEAFF | - | 11 | - | TRBJ1-1 | TRBV9
TGTGCCAGTAGTATTTCATTCGGGAATCAGCCCCAGCATTTT | CASSISFGNQPQHF | - | 14 | - | TRBJ1-5 | TRBV19
TGTGCCAGCAGGGTGTCTGGGCTGAACACTGAAGCTTTCTTT | CASRVSGLNTEAFF | - | 14 | - | TRBJ1-1 | TRBV6-1
TGTGCCAGCAGTTTAAGGGGGGCTAGAGATACGCAGTATTTT | CASSLRGARDTQYF | - | 14 | - | TRBJ2-3 | TRBV28
TGCGCCAGCAGCATGGGACTAGCCGCGGAGACCCAGTACTTC | CASSMGLAAETQYF | TRBD2 | 14 | - | TRBJ2-5 | TRBV5-1
TGTGCCAGCAGAGGGCGGACTGAAGCTTTCTTT | CASRGRTEAFF | - | 11 | - | TRBJ1-1 | TRBV6-1
TGTGCCAGCAGCGTAGCCTCGTATAACTATGGCTACACCTTC | CASSVASYNYGYTF | - | 14 | - | TRBJ1-2 | TRBV9